These 9 T cell receptor beta chains came from one sample sequenced in a study of blood T cells in healthy people across ages. The use of a sample-barcoded 5' primer and a J-beta primer mix characterized a second PCR of about 6 to 12 cycles. TCRdb re-derived calls from the 5' RACE reads in MiXCR, one entry per CDR3 protein. The sample shows 600,000 to 800,000 distinct CDR3 sequences, more than 20% of them seen only once. Sequencing input: blood. The receptors here all came from a man between 65 and 85 years old in good health.

This chain links TRBV9 with TRBJ2-2, with 10 bases aligning to TRBD2. This CDR3 is 15 amino acids long. Germline assignment: CDR1 SGDLS and CDR2 YYNGEE. The V segment lost 0 bases and the J segment 11 bases; nucleotides outside the gene matches: 7. CDR3 protein: CASSVVTSGPYELFF. The CDR3 DNA reads as TGTGCCAGCAGCGTAGTGACTAGCGGGCCGTATGAGCTGTTTTTT.

The chain combines TRBV25-1 with TRBJ2-5, with D uncertain. CDR3 length: 15 residues. The V end lost 7 bases, the J end lost 5 bases, and 20 bases lay between the germline ends. Germline values: CDR1 MGHDK, CDR2 SYGVNS. The CDR3 sequence is CASTWTDAPVETQYF. The CDR3 nucleotides are TGTGCCAGCACGTGGACGGATGCCCCTGTTGAGACCCAGTACTTC.

The CDR3, as DNA: TGTGCCAGCAGTTTAAGAGATGGGGCAGATACGCAGTATTTT. Its translation: CASSLRDGADTQYF. The V and J genes are TRBV12-3 or TRBV12-4 and TRBJ2-3; D is unresolved. V dropped 2 bases and J dropped 4 bases, with 10 bases sitting between them. The CDR3 totals 14 residues.

This clonotype was seen only a few times. V usage is TRBV2 and J usage is TRBJ2-1; 11 nucleotides agree with TRBD2. Germline V lookup: CDR1 SNHLY, CDR2 FYNNEI. The CDR3 loop spans 20 amino acids. Germline trimming cut 5 bases from V and 3 bases from J; bases unmatched to any gene: 18. DNA for the CDR3: TGTGCCAGCAGTCCCCCTCTGCTAAGTAGCGGGAGGGCGTACTACAATGAGCAGTTCTTC. The encoded protein is CASSPPLLSSGRAYYNEQFF.

The chain is built from TRBV12-3 or TRBV12-4 and TRBJ1-5, with D hard to call. The germline V and J ends were trimmed by 6 bases and 2 bases, with 14 bases remaining between them. This CDR3 is 15 amino acids long. In DNA form, the CDR3 reads TGTGCCAGCAGCCAAGTGGTGGGAGGCAATCAGCCCCAGCATTTT. This translates into CASSQVVGGNQPQHF.

In its sample, this clonotype was seen a few times. The chain links TRBV5-1 to TRBJ1-3; perhaps TRBD1 as D (5 bases). This CDR3 has 13 residues. Germline CDR1 SGHRS, CDR2 YFSETQ. Trimming shortened V by 4 bases and J by 16 bases, and 21 bases separated the two germline ends. The CDR3 region has the DNA TGCGCCAGCAGCGGCCCGGACACCCGGAGTTGGTATTTT. This encodes CASSGPDTRSWYF.

The genes are TRBV5-6 and TRBJ2-7; 7 positions agree with TRBD2. Germline V lookup: CDR1 SGHDT, CDR2 YYEEEE. The CDR3 runs 17 residues. V dropped 0 bases and J dropped 0; count of bases not matched to a gene: 9. The CDR3: CASSLAWASGSSYEQYF. The CDR3 DNA reads as TGTGCCAGCAGCTTGGCTTGGGCTAGCGGTAGCTCCTACGAGCAGTACTTC.

This chain links TRBV9 with TRBJ2-3, with D possibly TRBD2 on 6 matching bases. The CDR3 contains 16 residues. Germline CDR1 SGDLS, CDR2 YYNGEE. The ends were cut back, 0 bases at V and 2 bases at J, with 13 bases in the middle. The CDR3 reads CASSVGVGGVTDTQYF. CDR3 in DNA: TGTGCCAGCAGCGTAGGAGTCGGCGGGGTCACAGATACGCAGTATTTT.

This clonotype was found a few times. The rearrangement links TRBV7-9 to TRBJ1-4, with D possibly matching TRBD1 (5 bases). The germline V gene encodes CDR1 SEHNR and CDR2 FQNEAQ (reference sequence). Trimming pared 4 bases from V and 0 bases from J, leaving 9 bases between. The CDR3 consists of 15 residues. This chain's CDR3 is CASSSPTATNEKLFF. The CDR3, as DNA: TGTGCCAGCAGCTCCCCGACAGCAACTAATGAAAAACTGTTTTTT.